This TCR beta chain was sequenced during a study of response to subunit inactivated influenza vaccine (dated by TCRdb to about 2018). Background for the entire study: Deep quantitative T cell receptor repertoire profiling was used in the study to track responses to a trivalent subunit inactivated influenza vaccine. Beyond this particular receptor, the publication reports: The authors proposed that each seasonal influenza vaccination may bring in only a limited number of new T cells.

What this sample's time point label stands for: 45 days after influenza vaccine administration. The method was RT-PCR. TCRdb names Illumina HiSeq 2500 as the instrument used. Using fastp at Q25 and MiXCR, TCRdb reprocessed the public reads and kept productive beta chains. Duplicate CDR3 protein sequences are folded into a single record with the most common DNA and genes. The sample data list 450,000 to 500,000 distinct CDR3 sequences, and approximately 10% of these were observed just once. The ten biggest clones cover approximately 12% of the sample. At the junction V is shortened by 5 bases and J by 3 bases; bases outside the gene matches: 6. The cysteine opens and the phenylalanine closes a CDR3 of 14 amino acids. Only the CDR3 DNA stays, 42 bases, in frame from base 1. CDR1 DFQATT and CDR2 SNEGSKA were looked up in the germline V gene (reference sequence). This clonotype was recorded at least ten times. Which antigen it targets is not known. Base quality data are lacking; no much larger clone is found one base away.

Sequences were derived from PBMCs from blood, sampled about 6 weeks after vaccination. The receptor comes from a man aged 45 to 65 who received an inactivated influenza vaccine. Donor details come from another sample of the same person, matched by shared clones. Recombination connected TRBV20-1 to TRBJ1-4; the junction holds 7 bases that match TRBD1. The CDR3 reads CSAPTGVSNEKLFF. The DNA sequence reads TGCAGTGCTCCTACAGGGGTTTCTAATGAAAAACTGTTTTTT.